This T cell receptor beta chain was recorded in a study of T cell responses to AZD1222 COVID-19 vaccine. Study-level findings and limits: Repertoire collection took place solely once the T cell response had peaked. With dominance at 160-218 and 743-854, vaccine-associated CD4 TCRs spanned spike.

Germline CDR1 is SGHRS and CDR2 is YFSETQ. V trimming: 2 bases; J trimming: 4 bases; junction bases outside the gene matches: 3. The length of the CDR3 is 16 residues. TCRdb keeps only in-frame clones here, not all; method: immunoSEQ multiplex PCR. The sample records about 85,000 clones, roughly 88% being singletons. On this clone: What it recognizes is unknown.

This clonotype was obtained from an adult in good health. The chain uses TRBV5-1 and TRBJ2-2; 12 bases are shared with TRBD2. Sequencing used peripheral blood, obtained on day 0 of MenACWY control vaccination. CDR3 region: CASSFSSGGATGELFF. CDR3 in DNA: TGCGCCAGCAGCTTTTCTAGCGGGGGGGCCACCGGGGAGCTGTTTTTT.